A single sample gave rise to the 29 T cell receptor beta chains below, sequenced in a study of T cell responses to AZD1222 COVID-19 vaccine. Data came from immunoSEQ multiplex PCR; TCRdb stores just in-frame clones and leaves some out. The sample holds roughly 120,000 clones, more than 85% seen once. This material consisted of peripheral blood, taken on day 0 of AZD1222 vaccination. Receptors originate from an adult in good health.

For the CDR3, the DNA is TGTGCCAGCAGCCAGCCCTCACTAGCCCAGTACTTC. Translated: CASSQPSLAQYF. The V and J genes are TRBV3-1 (or the pseudogene TRBV3-2) and TRBJ2-5, with D possibly matching TRBD2 (5 bases). There are 12 residues in the CDR3. Trimming pared 3 bases from V and 9 bases from J, leaving 11 bases between. CDR1 and CDR2 (germline): LGHDT, YNNKEL (reference sequence).

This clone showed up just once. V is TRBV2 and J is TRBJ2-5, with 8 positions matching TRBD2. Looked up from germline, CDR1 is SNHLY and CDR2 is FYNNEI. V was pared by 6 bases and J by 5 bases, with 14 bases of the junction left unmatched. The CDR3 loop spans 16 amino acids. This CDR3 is CASRGRVLAVRETQYF. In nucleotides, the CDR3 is TGTGCCAGCAGAGGTCGCGTACTAGCGGTCCGGGAGACCCAGTACTTC.

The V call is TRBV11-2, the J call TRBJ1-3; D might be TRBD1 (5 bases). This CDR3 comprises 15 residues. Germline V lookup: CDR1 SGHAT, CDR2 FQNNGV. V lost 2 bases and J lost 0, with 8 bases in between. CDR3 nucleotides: TGTGCCAGCAGCTTATCGGGACCCTCTGGAAACACCATATATTTT. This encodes CASSLSGPSGNTIYF.

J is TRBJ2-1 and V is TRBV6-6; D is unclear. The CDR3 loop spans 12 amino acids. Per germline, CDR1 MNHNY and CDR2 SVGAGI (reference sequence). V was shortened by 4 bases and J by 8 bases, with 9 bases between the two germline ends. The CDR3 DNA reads TGTGCCAGCAGTTTTTGGGGTTATGAGCAGTTCTTC. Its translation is CASSFWGYEQFF.

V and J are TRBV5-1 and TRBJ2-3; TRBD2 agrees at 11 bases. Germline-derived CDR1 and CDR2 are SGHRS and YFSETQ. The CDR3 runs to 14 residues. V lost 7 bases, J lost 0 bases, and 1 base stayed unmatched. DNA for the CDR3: TGCGCCAGCCGACTAGCGGGAAGCACAGATACGCAGTATTTT. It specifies CASRLAGSTDTQYF.

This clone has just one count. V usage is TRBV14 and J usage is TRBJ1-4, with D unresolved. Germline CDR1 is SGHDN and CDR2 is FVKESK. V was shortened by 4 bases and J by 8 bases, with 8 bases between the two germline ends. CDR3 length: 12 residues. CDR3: CASSPKREKLFF. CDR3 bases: TGTGCCAGCAGCCCGAAGCGCGAAAAACTGTTTTTT.

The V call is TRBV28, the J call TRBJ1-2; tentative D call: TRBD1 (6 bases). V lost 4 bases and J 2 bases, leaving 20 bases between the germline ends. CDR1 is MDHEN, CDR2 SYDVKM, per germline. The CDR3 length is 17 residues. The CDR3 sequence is CASSSQSRQERNYGYTF. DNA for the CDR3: TGTGCCAGCAGTTCCCAGTCCCGACAGGAGCGAAACTATGGCTACACCTTC.

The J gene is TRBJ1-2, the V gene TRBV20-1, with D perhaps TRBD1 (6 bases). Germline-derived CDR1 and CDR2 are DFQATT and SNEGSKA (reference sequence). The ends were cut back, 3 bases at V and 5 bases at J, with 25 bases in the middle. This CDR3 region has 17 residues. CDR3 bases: TGCAGTGCTAGTGGCTTGTCCCGGGACAAGCCCTTATATGGCTACACCTTC. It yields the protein CSASGLSRDKPLYGYTF.

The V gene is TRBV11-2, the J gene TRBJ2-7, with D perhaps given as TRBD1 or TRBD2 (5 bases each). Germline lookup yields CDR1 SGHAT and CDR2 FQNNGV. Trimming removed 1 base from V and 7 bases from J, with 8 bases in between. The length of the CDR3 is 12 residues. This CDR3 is CASSLAGREQYF. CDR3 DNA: TGTGCCAGCAGCTTAGCAGGGAGAGAGCAGTACTTC.

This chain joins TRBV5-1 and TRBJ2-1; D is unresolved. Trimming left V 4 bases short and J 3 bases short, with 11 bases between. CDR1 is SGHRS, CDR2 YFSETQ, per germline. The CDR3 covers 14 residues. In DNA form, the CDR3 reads TGCGCCAGCAGCCCCTTGGTGGACTACAATGAGCAGTTCTTC. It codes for CASSPLVDYNEQFF.

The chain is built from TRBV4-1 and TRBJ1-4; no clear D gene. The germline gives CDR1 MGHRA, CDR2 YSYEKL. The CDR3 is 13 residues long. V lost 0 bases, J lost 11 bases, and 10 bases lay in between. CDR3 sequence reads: CASSQDRGGKLFF. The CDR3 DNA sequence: TGCGCCAGCAGCCAAGATAGAGGTGGGAAACTGTTTTTT.

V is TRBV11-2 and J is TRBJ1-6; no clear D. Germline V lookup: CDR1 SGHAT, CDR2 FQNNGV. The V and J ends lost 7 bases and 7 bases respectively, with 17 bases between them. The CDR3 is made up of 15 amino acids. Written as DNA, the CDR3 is TGTGCCAGCACCCCCGGGTTAGTGAAGAATTCACCCCTCCACTTT. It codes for CASTPGLVKNSPLHF.

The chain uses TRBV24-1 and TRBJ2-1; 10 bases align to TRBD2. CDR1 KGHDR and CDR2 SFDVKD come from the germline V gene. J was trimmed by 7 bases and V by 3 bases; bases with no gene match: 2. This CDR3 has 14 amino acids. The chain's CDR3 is CATSDETSGNEQFF. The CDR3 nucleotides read TGTGCCACCAGTGATGAGACTAGCGGGAATGAGCAGTTCTTC.

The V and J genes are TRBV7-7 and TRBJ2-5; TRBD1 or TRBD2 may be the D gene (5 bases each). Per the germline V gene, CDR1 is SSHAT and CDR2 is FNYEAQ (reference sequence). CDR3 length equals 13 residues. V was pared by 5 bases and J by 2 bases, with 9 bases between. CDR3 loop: CASSRDGQETQYF. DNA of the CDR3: TGTGCCAGCAGCCGGGACGGGCAAGAGACCCAGTACTTC.

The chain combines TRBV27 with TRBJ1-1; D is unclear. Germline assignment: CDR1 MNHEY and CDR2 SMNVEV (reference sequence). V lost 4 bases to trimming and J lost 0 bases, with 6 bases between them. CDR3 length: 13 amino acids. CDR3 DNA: TGTGCCAGCAGTTACTCATTGAACACTGAAGCTTTCTTT. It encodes CASSYSLNTEAFF.

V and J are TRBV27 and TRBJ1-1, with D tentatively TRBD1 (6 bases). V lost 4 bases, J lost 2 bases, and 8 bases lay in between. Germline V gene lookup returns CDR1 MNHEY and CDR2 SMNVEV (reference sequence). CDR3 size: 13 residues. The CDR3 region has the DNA TGTGCCAGCAGTTACAGGGATAACACTGAAGCTTTCTTT. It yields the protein CASSYRDNTEAFF.

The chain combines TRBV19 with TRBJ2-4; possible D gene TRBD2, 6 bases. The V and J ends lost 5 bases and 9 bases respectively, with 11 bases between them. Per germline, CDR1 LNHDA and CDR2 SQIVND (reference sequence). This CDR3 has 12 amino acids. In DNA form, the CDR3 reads TGTGCCAGTAGTGATTCCGGGGGCATTCAGTACTTC. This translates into CASSDSGGIQYF.

In nucleotides, the CDR3 is TGTGCCAGCAGACCGACAGGGGTCACTGAAGCTTTCTTT. Translated, it gives CASRPTGVTEAFF. The V call is TRBV6-5, the J call TRBJ1-1; 8 bases map to TRBD1. After removal of 6 bases from V and 4 bases from J, the junction contained 4 bases not matched to a gene. CDR1 is MNHEY and CDR2 is SVGAGI in the germline V gene. The CDR3 covers 13 residues.

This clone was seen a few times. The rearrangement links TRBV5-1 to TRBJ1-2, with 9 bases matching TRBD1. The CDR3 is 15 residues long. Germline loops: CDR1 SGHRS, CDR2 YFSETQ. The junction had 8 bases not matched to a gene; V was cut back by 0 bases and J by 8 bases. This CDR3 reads CASSLVPQGAGGYTF. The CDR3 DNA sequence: TGCGCCAGCAGCTTGGTCCCACAGGGGGCTGGGGGCTACACCTTC.

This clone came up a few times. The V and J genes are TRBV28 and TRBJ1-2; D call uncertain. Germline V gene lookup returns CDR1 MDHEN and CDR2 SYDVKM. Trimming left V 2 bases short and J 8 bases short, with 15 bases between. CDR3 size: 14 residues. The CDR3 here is CASSLEFGRAGYTF. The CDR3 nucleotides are TGTGCCAGCAGTTTAGAGTTCGGAAGGGCCGGCTACACCTTC.

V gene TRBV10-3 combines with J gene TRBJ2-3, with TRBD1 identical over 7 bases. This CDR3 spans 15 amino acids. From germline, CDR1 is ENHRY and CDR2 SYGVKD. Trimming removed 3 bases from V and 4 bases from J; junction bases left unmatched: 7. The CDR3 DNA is TGTGCCATCAGTGACCTACTAGGGGGCGCAGATACGCAGTATTTT. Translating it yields CAISDLLGGADTQYF.

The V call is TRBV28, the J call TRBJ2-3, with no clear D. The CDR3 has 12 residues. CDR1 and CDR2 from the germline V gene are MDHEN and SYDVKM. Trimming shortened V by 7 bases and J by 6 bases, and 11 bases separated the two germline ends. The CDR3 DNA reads TGTGCCAGCACAGATCGAATGGATACGCAGTATTTT. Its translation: CASTDRMDTQYF.

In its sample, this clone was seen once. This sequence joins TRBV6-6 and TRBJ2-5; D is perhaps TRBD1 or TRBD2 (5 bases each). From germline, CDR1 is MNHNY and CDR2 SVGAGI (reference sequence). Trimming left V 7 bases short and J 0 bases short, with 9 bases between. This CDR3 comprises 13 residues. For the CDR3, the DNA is TGTGCCAGCACCGGGGCGTACCAAGAGACCCAGTACTTC. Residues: CASTGAYQETQYF.

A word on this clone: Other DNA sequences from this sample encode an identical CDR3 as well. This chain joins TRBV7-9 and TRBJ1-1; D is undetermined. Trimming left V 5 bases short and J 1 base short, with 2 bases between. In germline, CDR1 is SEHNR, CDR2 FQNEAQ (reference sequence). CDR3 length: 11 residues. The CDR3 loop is CASSQNTEAFF. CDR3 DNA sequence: TGTGCCAGCAGCCAGAACACTGAAGCTTTCTTT.

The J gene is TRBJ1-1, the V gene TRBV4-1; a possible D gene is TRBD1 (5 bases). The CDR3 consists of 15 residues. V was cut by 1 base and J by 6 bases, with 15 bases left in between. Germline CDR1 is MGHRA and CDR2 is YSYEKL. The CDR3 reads CASSQVGLEGPEAFF. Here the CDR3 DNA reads TGCGCCAGCAGCCAAGTAGGCTTGGAGGGACCTGAAGCTTTCTTT.

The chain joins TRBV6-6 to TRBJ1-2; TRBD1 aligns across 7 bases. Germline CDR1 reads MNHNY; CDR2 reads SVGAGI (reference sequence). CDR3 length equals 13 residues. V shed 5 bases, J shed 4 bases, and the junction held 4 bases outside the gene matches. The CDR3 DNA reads TGTGCCAGCAGTCCCGGACAGGCCTATGGCTACACCTTC. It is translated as CASSPGQAYGYTF.

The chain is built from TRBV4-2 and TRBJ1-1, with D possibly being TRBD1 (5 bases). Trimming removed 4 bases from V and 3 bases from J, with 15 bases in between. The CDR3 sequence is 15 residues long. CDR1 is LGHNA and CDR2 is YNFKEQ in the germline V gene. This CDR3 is CASSPETGGDTEAFF. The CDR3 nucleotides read TGTGCCAGCAGCCCTGAAACAGGTGGAGACACTGAAGCTTTCTTT.

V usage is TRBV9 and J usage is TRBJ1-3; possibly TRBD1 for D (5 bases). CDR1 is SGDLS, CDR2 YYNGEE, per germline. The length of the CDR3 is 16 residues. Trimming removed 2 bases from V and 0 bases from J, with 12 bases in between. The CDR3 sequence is CASSVGTAISGNTIYF. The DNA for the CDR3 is TGTGCCAGCAGCGTCGGGACGGCAATCTCTGGAAACACCATATATTTT.

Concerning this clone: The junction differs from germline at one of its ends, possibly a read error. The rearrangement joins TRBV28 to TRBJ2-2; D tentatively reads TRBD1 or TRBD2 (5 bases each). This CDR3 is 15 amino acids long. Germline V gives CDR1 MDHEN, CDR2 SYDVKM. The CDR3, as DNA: TGTGCCAGCAGGGGGGAAAGCGAGAACATCGGGGAGCTGTTTTTT. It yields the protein CASRGESENIGELFF. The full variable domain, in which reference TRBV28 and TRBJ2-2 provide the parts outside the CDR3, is DVKVTQSSRYLVKRTGEKVFLECVQDMDHENMFWYRQDPGLGLRLIYFSYDVKMKEKGDIPEGYSVSREKKERFSLILESASTNQTSMYLCASRGESENIGELFFGEGSRLTVL.